The 24 T cell receptor beta chains below come from one sample, sequenced in a study of tumor and adjacent non-tumor tissue in lung cancer. TCRbeta libraries were built with three rounds of nested PCR, modified from ARM-PCR. One entry per CDR3 protein, called by TCRdb with MiXCR from the multiplex PCR reads. This sample has under 100,000 distinct CDR3 sequences; approximately 71% occur once, and the top ten carry around 12%. The template was RNA from unsorted bulk tissue. The sequenced sample consisted of lung tumor tissue. Receptor source: a woman in her 70s with non-small cell lung cancer.

The chain uses TRBV6-1 and TRBJ1-1; D unresolved. Per germline, CDR1 MNHNS and CDR2 SASEGT. The CDR3 consists of 15 residues. Trimming removed 8 bases from V and 6 bases from J, with 22 bases in between. CDR3 in DNA: TGTGCCAGCGGGCCATGGCCAGGATCGAAACCTGAAGCTTTCTTT. It specifies CASGPWPGSKPEAFF.

Turning to this clonotype: Mismatch with germline at one junction end may stem from a read error. This chain joins TRBV12-3 or TRBV12-4 and TRBJ1-1; 8 bases are shared with TRBD1. This CDR3 region has 15 residues. Here the CDR3 DNA reads TGTGCAAGCAGTTTAGGTCCTGACAGGGGCCCTGAAGCTTTCTTT. Translation: CASSLGPDRGPEAFF.

To note about this clonotype: A single base separates this from a much larger clone, so it may be a read error. This sequence joins TRBV7-9 and TRBJ2-5, with TRBD2 identical over 13 bases. This CDR3 region has 14 residues. The germline CDR1 and CDR2 sequences are SEHNR and FQNEAQ (reference sequence). CDR3 coding DNA: TGTGTCAGCAGCTGGACTAGCGGGAGAGAGACCCAGTACTTC. Its protein product is CVSSWTSGRETQYF.

The genes are TRBV5-1 and TRBJ2-7; D perhaps matches TRBD2 (6 bases). CDR1 is SGHRS, CDR2 YFSETQ, per germline. The CDR3 loop spans 15 amino acids. Trimming pared 0 bases from V and 3 bases from J, leaving 13 bases between. The CDR3 reads CASSLAGGVFYEQYF. The CDR3 DNA reads TGCGCCAGCAGCTTGGCCGGAGGGGTTTTCTACGAGCAGTACTTC.

Details on this clonotype: The junction shows a germline mismatch at one end, possibly a read error. The rearrangement uses TRBV11-1 and TRBJ1-2, with D unresolved. The CDR3 extends over 14 amino acids. Germline loops: CDR1 SGHAT, CDR2 FQDESV (reference sequence). The CDR3 bases are TGTACCAGCAGTCGTTCGGGAGTTGGCTATGGCCACACCTTC. Residues: CTSSRSGVGYGHTF.

As concerns this clonotype: A much more abundant neighbour one base away suggests this may be a read error. The rearrangement links TRBV20-1 to TRBJ1-6; TRBD1 matches 7 bases. Looked up from germline, CDR1 is DFQATT and CDR2 is SNEGSKA (reference sequence). The CDR3 runs to 16 residues. In DNA, the CDR3 is TGCAGTGCTAGAGACCCACAGGGGAGCTATTATTCACCCCTCCACTTT. It yields the protein CSARDPQGSYYSPLHF.

V usage is TRBV2 and J usage is TRBJ2-3; the match to TRBD2 covers 7 bases. CDR3 size: 17 residues. V shed 6 bases and J 4 bases; nucleotides not matched to a gene: 16. Germline V gives CDR1 SNHLY, CDR2 FYNNEI. The DNA of the CDR3 is TGTGCCAGCAGGAGAGGTAGAGGGAGGGCCGGCTCAGATACGCAGTATTTT. Amino acids: CASRRGRGRAGSDTQYF.

The chain couples TRBV13 to TRBJ2-5, with 12 positions matching TRBD2. The junction had 18 bases not matched to a gene; V was cut back by 6 bases and J by 1 base. The CDR3 sequence is 20 residues long. CDR1 PRHDT and CDR2 FYEKMQ come from the germline V gene (reference sequence). In DNA form, the CDR3 reads TGTGCCAGCAGTTTAACTGAGACTAGCGGGAGAGGAGGGGCCCAAGAGACCCAGTACTTC. The encoded protein is CASSLTETSGRGGAQETQYF.

This rearrangement joins TRBV6-2 or TRBV6-3 to TRBJ2-1, with TRBD2 identical over 9 bases. Germline lookup yields CDR1 MNHEY and CDR2 SVGEGT. This CDR3 comprises 16 residues. CDR3 residues: CACSYRAGGPSNEQFF. The CDR3 DNA reads as TGTGCTTGCAGTTACAGGGCGGGAGGGCCCTCGAATGAGCAGTTCTTC.

This chain joins TRBV23-1 and TRBJ2-5; D is perhaps TRBD1 or TRBD2 (6 bases each). TRBV23-1 is flagged as an ORF with uncertain function. The CDR3 covers 17 residues. The CDR3 loop is CVADFGGGGTARETQYF. The CDR3 DNA follows: TGCGTCGCAGACTTTGGAGGGGGAGGCACCGCGAGGGAGACCCAGTACTTC.

Notes on this clonotype: The CDR3 does not end in the conserved phenylalanine or tryptophan, so this is likely a read error. The CDR3 here is CASSLNYPYEQYS. The CDR3 DNA is TGTGCCAGCAGTTTAAATTACCCCTACGAGCAGTACTCC. The V call is TRBV28, the J call TRBJ2-7; D is unclear. V dropped 2 bases and J dropped 2 bases, with 7 bases sitting between them. In germline, CDR1 is MDHEN, CDR2 SYDVKM. The CDR3 consists of 13 residues.

V gene TRBV5-1 combines with J gene TRBJ2-7; 7 nucleotides line up with TRBD1. This CDR3 has 15 amino acids. J lost 3 bases, V lost 0 bases, and 6 bases had no gene match. Per germline, CDR1 SGHRS and CDR2 YFSETQ. CDR3 coding DNA: TGCGCCAGCAGCTTGGGTCAAGGGGGCGTCTACGAGCAGTACTTC. Its translation: CASSLGQGGVYEQYF.

About this clonotype: Since the CDR3 does not end with the conserved phenylalanine or tryptophan, this likely comes from a read error. The chain is built from TRBV28 and TRBJ1-5; D is undetermined. Per germline, CDR1 MDHEN and CDR2 SYDVKM. V lost 8 bases and J lost 8, with 22 bases in between. This CDR3 has 15 residues. As DNA, the CDR3 is TGTGCCAGCTTCAGCGCCTTAGAACGAATCAAGCCCCAGCATCTT. This codes for CASFSALERIKPQHL.

As to this clonotype: At one boundary the junction diverges from the germline segment, which might be a read error. The rearrangement links TRBV28 to TRBJ2-7, with D hard to call. Germline values: CDR1 MDHEN, CDR2 SYDVKM. The CDR3 spans 17 residues. The CDR3 spells CASSFVLPADVSYELYF. CDR3 nucleotides: TGTGCCAGCAGTTTTGTCCTCCCGGCCGACGTGTCCTACGAGCTGTACTTC.

On this clonotype: One base away lies a much larger clone, so this may be a sequencing read error. The gene calls are TRBV20-1 and TRBJ2-3; 13 bases agree with TRBD2. Germline V gene sequence: CDR1 DFQATT, CDR2 SNEGSKA (reference sequence). Trimming at V came to 7 bases and at J to 6 bases, leaving 10 bases not matched to a gene. CDR3 length equals 15 residues. The CDR3 reads CSVDSGLAGRDTQYF. The CDR3 region has the DNA TGCAGTGTTGATTCGGGACTAGCGGGGAGGGATACGCAGTATTTT.

The chain joins TRBV7-8 to TRBJ2-2; D uncertain. Germline V gene data show CDR1 as SGHVS and CDR2 as FQNEAQ. The CDR3 is made up of 15 amino acids. V was shortened by 3 bases and J by 6 bases, with 14 bases between the two germline ends. The CDR3 DNA follows: TGTGCCAGCAGCTTGGCATGGATTTGGGCCGGGGAGCTGTTTTTT. Translation: CASSLAWIWAGELFF.

This clonotype has just a few counts. This chain connects TRBV12-3 or TRBV12-4 to TRBJ2-1; 8 positions agree with TRBD2. V lost 8 bases and J lost 5; bases outside the gene matches: 14. The CDR3 runs to 16 residues. CDR3 sequence (DNA): TGTGCCAGCGGTTCAATTCTAGCGGGCGGACACAATGAGCAGTTCTTC. This sequence encodes CASGSILAGGHNEQFF.

Here the CDR3 reads CTVRRSRGSYEQYF. The CDR3 nucleotides read TGCACCGTCCGACGGAGCAGGGGGTCATATGAGCAGTACTTC. The chain carries TRBV29-1 and TRBJ2-7, with 7 bases that match TRBD1. This CDR3 has 14 residues. Germline values: CDR1 SQVTM, CDR2 ANQGSEA.

This clonotype was seen only a few times. A much bigger clone sits one base away, suggesting this may be a read error. No conserved phenylalanine or tryptophan ends this CDR3, so it is likely a read error. The chain joins TRBV12-3 or TRBV12-4 to TRBJ2-1; 9 nucleotides match TRBD2. J was trimmed by 10 bases and V by 5 bases; bases with no gene match: 15. The CDR3 length is 16 residues. The CDR3 sequence: CASSPTGTSSSGEQFI. The CDR3, as DNA: TGTGCCAGCAGTCCGACCGGGACTAGCTCTTCCGGGGAGCAGTTCATC.

As to this clonotype: The junction differs from germline at one of its ends, possibly a read error. The chain has TRBV6-2 or TRBV6-3 and TRBJ1-2; D perhaps matches TRBD1 (5 bases). Germline V gives CDR1 MNHEY, CDR2 SVGEGT. The CDR3 runs 14 residues. CDR3 in DNA: TGTGCCGGCAGTGTCCCCGACGGGACTGGGCACCCACCCTTC. It yields the protein CAGSVPDGTGHPPF.

The CDR3 DNA reads TGTGCCAGCAGTACAAAATTTGGTAGTCAAGAGACCCAGTACTTC. Protein sequence: CASSTKFGSQETQYF. The rearrangement uses TRBV6-5 and TRBJ2-5; D is unresolved. V lost 5 bases to trimming and J lost 2 bases, with 15 bases between them. Germline CDR1 and CDR2: MNHEY and SVGAGI. The CDR3 loop spans 15 amino acids.

This clonotype is large in the sample. V is TRBV6-5 and J is TRBJ2-2; 8 nucleotides line up with TRBD1. Unmatched junction bases numbered 10, after V lost 6 bases and J lost 4 bases. The CDR3 contains 16 residues. Germline loops: CDR1 MNHEY, CDR2 SVGAGI. CDR3 in DNA: TGTGCCAGCAGCCGAGGACAGGGAGTCTCCACCGGGGAGCTGTTTTTT. Translating gives CASSRGQGVSTGELFF.

Regarding this clonotype: Its ends do not fully match the called genes, so a read error is possible. This sequence joins TRBV29-1 and TRBJ1-2; perhaps TRBD1 as D (5 bases). Germline loops: CDR1 SQVTM, CDR2 ANQGSEA. This CDR3 is built from 13 residues. CDR3 sequence (DNA): TGTAACGTTGAAGACCTAGCGTGGGGCGGCTACACCTTC. Amino acid sequence: CNVEDLAWGGYTF.

This clonotype is medium-sized. The rearrangement uses TRBV29-1 and TRBJ2-3, with 14 positions matching TRBD2. The germline V gene has CDR1 SQVTM and CDR2 ANQGSEA. Trimming took 6 bases from V and 7 from J; bases not matched to a gene: 21. This CDR3 contains 19 residues. The CDR3 nucleotides read TGCAGCGTCTATTCCGGGACTAGCGGGAGCGGTGACGGTTTTAATACGCAGTATTTT. Encoded protein: CSVYSGTSGSGDGFNTQYF.